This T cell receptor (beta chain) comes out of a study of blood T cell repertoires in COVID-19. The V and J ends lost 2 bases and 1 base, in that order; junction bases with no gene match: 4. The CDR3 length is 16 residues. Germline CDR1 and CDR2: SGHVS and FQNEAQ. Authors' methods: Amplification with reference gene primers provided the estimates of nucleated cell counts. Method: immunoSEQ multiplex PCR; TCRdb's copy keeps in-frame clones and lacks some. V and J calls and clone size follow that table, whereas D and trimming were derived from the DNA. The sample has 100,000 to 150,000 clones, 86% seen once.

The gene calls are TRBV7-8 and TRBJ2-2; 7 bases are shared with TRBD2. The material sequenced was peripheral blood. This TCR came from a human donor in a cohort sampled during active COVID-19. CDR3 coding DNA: TGTGCCAGCAGCTTATGGGGGGGAATGAACACCGGGGAGCTGTTTTTT. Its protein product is CASSLWGGMNTGELFF.